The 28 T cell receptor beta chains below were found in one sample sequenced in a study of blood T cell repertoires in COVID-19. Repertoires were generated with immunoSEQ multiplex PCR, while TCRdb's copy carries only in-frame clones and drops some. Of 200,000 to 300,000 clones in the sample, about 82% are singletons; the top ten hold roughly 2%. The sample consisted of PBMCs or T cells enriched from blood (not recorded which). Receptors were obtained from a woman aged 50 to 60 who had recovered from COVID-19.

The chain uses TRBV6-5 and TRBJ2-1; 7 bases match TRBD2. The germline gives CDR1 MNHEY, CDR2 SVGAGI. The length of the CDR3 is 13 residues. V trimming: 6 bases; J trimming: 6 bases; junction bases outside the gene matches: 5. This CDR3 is CASRGGEVNEQFF. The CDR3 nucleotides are TGTGCCAGCAGGGGGGGGGAGGTCAATGAGCAGTTCTTC.

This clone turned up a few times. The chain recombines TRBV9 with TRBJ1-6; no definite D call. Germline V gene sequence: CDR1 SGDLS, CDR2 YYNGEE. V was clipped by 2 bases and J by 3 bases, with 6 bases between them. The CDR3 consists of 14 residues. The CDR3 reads CASSVEYYNSPLHF. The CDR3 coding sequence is TGTGCCAGCAGCGTTGAGTACTATAATTCACCCCTCCACTTT.

The CDR3 bases are TGTGCCAGCAGTTACGAGGGGGGGCGCGGCTACACCTTC. It codes for CASSYEGGRGYTF. The J gene is TRBJ1-2, the V gene TRBV6-5; tentative D call: TRBD1 (6 bases). Germline V lookup: CDR1 MNHEY, CDR2 SVGAGI. The CDR3 consists of 13 residues. With 2 bases removed from V and 8 bases from J, the gap between germline ends came to 12 bases.

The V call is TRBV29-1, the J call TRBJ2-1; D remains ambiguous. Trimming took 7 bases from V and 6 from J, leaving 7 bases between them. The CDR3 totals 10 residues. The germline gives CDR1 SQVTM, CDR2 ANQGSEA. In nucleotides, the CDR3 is TGCAGCGCAGCCCCCAATGAGCAGTTCTTC. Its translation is CSAAPNEQFF.

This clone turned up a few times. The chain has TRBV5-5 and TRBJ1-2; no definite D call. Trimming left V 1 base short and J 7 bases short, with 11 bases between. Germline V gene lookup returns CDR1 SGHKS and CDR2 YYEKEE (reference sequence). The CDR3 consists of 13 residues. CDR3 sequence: CASSLQRESGYTF. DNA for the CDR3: TGTGCCAGCAGCTTGCAGCGGGAGAGTGGCTACACCTTC.

Here the CDR3 reads CASSPRGADTGELFF. The CDR3, as DNA: TGTGCCAGCAGCCCACGGGGAGCGGACACCGGGGAGCTGTTTTTT. The J gene is TRBJ2-2, the V gene TRBV7-3; D perhaps matches TRBD2 (5 bases). This CDR3 is built from 15 residues. In germline, CDR1 is SGHTA, CDR2 FQGTGA. With 5 bases removed from V and 3 bases from J, the gap between germline ends came to 13 bases.

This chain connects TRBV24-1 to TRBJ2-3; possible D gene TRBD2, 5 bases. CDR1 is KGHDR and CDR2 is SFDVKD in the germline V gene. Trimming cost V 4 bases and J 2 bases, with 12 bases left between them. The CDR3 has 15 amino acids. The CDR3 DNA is TGTGCCACCAGTGACTCCATCGGGGTCACAGATACGCAGTATTTT. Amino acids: CATSDSIGVTDTQYF.

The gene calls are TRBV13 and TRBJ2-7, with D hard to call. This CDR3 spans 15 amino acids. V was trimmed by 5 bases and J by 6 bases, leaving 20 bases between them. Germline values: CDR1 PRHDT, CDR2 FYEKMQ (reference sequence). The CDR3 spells CASSLNPLLRIEQYF. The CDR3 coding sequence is TGTGCCAGCAGCCTCAACCCCTTACTAAGGATCGAGCAGTACTTC.

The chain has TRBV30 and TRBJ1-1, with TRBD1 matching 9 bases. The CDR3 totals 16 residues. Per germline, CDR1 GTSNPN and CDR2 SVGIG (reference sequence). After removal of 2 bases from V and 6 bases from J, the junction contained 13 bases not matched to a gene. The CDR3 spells CAWSTDRGTGNAEAFF. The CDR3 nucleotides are TGTGCCTGGAGTACGGACAGGGGTACGGGTAATGCTGAAGCTTTCTTT. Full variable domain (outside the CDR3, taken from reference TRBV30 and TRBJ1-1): SQTIHQWPATLVQPVGSPLSLECTVEGTSNPNLYWYRQAAGRGLQLLFYSVGIGQISSEVPQNLSASRPQDRQFILSSKKLLLSDSGFYLCAWSTDRGTGNAEAFFGQGTRLTVV.

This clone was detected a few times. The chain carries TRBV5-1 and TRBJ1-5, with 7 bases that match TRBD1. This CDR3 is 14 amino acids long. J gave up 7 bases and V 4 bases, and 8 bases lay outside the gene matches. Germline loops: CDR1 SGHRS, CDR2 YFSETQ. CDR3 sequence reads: CASSPRGGGQPQHF. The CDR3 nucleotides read TGCGCCAGCAGCCCGCGAGGGGGCGGCCAGCCCCAGCATTTT. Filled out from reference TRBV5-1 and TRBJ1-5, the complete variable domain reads KAGVTQTPRYLIKTRGQQVTLSCSPISGHRSVSWYQQTPGQGLQFLFEYFSETQRNKGNFPGRFSGRQFSNSRSEMNVSTLELGDSALYLCASSPRGGGQPQHFGDGTRLSIL.

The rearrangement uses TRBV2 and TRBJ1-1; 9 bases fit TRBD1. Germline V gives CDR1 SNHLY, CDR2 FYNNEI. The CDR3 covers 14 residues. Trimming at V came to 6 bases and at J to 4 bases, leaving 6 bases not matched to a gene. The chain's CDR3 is CASRGTGSVTEAFF. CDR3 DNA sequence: TGTGCCAGCAGGGGGACAGGGTCTGTCACTGAAGCTTTCTTT. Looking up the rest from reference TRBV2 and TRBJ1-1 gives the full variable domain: EPEVTQTPSHQVTQMGQEVILRCVPISNHLYFYWYRQILGQKVEFLVSFYNNEISEKSEIFDDQFSVERPDGSNFTLKIRSTKLEDSAMYFCASRGTGSVTEAFFGQGTRLTVV.

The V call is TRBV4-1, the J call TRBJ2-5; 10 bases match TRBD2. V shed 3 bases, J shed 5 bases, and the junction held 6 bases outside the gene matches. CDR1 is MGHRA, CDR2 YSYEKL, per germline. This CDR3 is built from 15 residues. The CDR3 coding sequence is TGCGCCAGCAGCCAGGCTAGCGGGGGTAGGGAGACCCAGTACTTC. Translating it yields CASSQASGGRETQYF.

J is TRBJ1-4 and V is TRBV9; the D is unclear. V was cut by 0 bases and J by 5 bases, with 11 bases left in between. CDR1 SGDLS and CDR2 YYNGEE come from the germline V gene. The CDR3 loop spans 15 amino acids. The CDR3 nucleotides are TGTGCCAGCAGCGTAGAGGCGGGGATAAATGAAAAACTGTTTTTT. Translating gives CASSVEAGINEKLFF.

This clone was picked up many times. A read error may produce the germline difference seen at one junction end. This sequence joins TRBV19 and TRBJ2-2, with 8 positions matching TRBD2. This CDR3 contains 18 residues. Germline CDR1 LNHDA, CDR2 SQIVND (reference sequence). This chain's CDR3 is CASSIGPWTSKNTGELFF. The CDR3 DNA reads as TGTGCCAGTAGCATAGGGCCTTGGACTAGCAAGAACACCGGGGAGCTGTTTTTT.

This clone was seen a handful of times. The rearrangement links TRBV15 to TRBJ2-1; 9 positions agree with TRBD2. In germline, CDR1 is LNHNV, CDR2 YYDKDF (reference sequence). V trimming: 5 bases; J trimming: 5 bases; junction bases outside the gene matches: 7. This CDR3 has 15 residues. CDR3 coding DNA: TGTGCCACCAGCCGTCGGACTAGCGCACACAATGAGCAGTTCTTC. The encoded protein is CATSRRTSAHNEQFF.

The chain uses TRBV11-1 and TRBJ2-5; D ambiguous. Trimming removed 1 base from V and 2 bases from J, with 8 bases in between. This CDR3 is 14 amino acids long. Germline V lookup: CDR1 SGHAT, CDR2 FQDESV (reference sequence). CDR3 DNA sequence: TGTGCCAGCAGCTTAGTCGGCAGGCAAGAGACCCAGTACTTC. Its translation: CASSLVGRQETQYF.

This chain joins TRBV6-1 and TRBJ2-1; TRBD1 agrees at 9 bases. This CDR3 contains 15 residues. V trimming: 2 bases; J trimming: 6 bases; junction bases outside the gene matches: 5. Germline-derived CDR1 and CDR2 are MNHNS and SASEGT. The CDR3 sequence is CASSEPGQGSNEQFF. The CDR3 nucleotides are TGTGCCAGCAGTGAACCGGGACAGGGTTCCAATGAGCAGTTCTTC.

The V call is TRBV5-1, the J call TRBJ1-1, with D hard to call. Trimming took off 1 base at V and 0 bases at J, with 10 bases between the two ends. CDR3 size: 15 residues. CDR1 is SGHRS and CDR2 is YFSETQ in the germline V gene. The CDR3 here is CASSLTRPLNTEAFF. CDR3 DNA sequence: TGCGCCAGCAGCTTGACCAGGCCACTGAACACTGAAGCTTTCTTT.

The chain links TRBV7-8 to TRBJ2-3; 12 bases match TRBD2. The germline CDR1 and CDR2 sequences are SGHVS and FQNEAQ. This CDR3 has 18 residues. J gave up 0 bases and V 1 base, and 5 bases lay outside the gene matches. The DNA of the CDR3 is TGTGCCAGCAGCTTAGTGAGGACTAGCGGGGCCAGCACAGATACGCAGTATTTT. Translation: CASSLVRTSGASTDTQYF.

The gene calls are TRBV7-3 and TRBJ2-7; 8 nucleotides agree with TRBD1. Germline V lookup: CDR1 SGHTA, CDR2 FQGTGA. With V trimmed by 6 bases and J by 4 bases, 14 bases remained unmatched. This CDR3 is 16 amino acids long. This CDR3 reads CASSPFPTGEGYEQYF. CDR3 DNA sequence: TGTGCCAGCAGTCCCTTTCCGACAGGGGAAGGGTACGAGCAGTACTTC.

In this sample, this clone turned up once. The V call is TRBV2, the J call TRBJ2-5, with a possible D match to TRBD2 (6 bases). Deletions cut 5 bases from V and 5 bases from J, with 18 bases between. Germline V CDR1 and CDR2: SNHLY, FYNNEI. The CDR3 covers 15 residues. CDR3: CASSKEAGLMETQYF. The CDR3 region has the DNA TGTGCCAGCAGTAAGGAGGCGGGGTTAATGGAGACCCAGTACTTC.

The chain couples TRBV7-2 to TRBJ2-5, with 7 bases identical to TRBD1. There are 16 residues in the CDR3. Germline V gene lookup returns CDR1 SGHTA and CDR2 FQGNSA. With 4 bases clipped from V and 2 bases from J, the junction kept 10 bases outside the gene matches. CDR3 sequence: CASSSRQGRIQETQYF. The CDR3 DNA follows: TGTGCCAGCAGCTCACGACAGGGAAGAATTCAAGAGACCCAGTACTTC.

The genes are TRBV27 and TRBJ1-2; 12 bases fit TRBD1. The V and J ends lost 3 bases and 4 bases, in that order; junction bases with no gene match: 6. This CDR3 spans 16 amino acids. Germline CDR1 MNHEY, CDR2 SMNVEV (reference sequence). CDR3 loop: CASSFAGQGAGYGYTF. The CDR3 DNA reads TGTGCCAGCAGTTTCGCGGGACAGGGGGCGGGCTATGGCTACACCTTC.

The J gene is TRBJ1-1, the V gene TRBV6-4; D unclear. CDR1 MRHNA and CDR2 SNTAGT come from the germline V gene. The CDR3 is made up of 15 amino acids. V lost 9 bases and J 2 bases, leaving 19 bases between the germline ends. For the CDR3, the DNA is TGTGCCAGGGCGGGAACAGCACGCATCAACACTGAAGCTTTCTTT. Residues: CARAGTARINTEAFF.

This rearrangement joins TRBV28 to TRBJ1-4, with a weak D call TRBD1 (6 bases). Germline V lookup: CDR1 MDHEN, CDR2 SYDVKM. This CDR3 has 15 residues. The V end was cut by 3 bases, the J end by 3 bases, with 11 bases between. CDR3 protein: CASSLGGGPNEKLFF. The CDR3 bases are TGTGCCAGCAGTTTGGGCGGGGGGCCTAATGAAAAACTGTTTTTT.

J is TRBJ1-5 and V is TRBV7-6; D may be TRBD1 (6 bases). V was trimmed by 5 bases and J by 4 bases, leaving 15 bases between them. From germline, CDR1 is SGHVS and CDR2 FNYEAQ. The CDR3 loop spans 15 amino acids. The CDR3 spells CASSRGGARNQPQHF. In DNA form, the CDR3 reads TGTGCCAGCAGCCGCGGGGGGGCCCGAAATCAGCCCCAGCATTTT.

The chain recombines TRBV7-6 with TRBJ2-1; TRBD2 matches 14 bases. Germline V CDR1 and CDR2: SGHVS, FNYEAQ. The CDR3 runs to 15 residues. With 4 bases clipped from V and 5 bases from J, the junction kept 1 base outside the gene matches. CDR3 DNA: TGTGCCAGCAGCTGGGGACTAGCGGGGGACAATGAGCAGTTCTTC. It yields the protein CASSWGLAGDNEQFF.

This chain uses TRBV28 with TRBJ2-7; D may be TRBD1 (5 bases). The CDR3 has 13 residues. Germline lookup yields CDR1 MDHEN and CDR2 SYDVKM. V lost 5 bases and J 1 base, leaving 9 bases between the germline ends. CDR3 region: CASSETVSYEQYF. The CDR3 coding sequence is TGTGCCAGCAGTGAGACAGTATCCTACGAGCAGTACTTC. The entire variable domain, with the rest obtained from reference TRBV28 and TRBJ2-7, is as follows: DVKVTQSSRYLVKRTGEKVFLECVQDMDHENMFWYRQDPGLGLRLIYFSYDVKMKEKGDIPEGYSVSREKKERFSLILESASTNQTSMYLCASSETVSYEQYFGPGTRLTVT.